Sequencing of this T cell receptor beta chain was carried out in a study of blood T cell repertoires in COVID-19 (dated by TCRdb to 2018 to 2020). Regarding the complete study: Samples from collaborators originated in the United States, Italy and Spain and spanned both the acute and convalescent phases of COVID-19. The material from the prospective study consisted of cDNA or gDNA derived from T cells, B-cell-depleted T cells, or PBMCs. The dataset comprised deeply sampled blood TCRbeta repertoires from subjects exposed to, actively infected with, or recovered from COVID-19. The repertoires were made available in a free public database intended to serve as a resource for research on the immune response to SARS-CoV-2. The samples were drawn from the first 160 participants of the ongoing ImmuneRACE study and from 950 to 1,500 subjects provided by 6 global collaborators. The sample metadata nearly always contained a de-identified subject ID, COVID-19 status, age in years and sex. HLA class I and class II types, where available, came from metadata supplied by the sample provider rather than from assay-based typing.

The collaborating institutions used their own protocols to collect whole blood in K2EDTA tubes. For TCRbeta analysis, collaborators shipped samples in one of three forms: frozen whole blood, isolated PBMCs, or DNA extracted from either of those sample types. In regard to this clone: Its antigen is not yet known. No much larger clone exists at a distance of one base, and base qualities are not known.

TCRbeta CDR3 regions were amplified from genomic DNA by means of the immunoSEQ Assay, a bias-controlled multiplex PCR. As for the original processing: The number of nucleated cells in each sample was estimated by amplification of reference gene primers within the assay. Sequence reads were collapsed and filtered to measure the absolute abundance of every unique TCRbeta CDR3 rearrangement. For each sample, productive Simpson clonality was calculated by taking the square root of Simpson's diversity index across productive rearrangements. In TCRdb, the immuneACCESS table is reduced to in-frame sequences with V and J assigned. These tables do not hold every clone; where another copy was compared, an unresolved V gene accounts for under half, and the others remain unexplained. The DNA was the basis for D and trimming; V, J and clone size are from that table. Within this sample are about 260,000 clones, with approximately 87% of them counted one time only. Of the sample, 8% to 9.5% falls within the top ten clones.

Overall study outcomes, separate from this receptor: Clinical and demographic metadata were provided uncurated, with the amount varying by source and participant.

This receptor was obtained from a human donor in a cohort sampled during active COVID-19. Sequenced sample: peripheral blood.

The DNA is TGTGCCAGCAGTTTGTACACAGATACGCAGTATTTT. Its protein is CASSLYTDTQYF. Recombination joined TRBV7-9 with TRBJ2-3, with no confidently assigned D gene. From cysteine to phenylalanine, the CDR3 is 12 amino acids long. The sequence is cut down to CDR3 DNA, 36 bases in frame from base 1. CDR1 SEHNR and CDR2 FQNEAQ are derived from the germline V gene (reference sequence). V loses 6 bases of germline sequence and J loses 2 bases, and the interval between the two ends is 6 bases.